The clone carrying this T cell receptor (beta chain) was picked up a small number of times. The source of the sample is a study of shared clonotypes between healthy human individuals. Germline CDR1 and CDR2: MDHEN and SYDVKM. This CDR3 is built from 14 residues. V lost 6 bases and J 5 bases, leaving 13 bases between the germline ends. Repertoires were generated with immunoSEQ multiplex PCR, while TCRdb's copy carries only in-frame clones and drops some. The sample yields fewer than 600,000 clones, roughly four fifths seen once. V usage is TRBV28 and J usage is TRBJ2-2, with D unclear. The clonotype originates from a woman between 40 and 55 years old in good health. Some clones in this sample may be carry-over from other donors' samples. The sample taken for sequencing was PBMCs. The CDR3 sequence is CASRFPGPTGELFF. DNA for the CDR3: TGTGCCAGCAGGTTCCCCGGACCAACCGGGGAGCTGTTTTTT.